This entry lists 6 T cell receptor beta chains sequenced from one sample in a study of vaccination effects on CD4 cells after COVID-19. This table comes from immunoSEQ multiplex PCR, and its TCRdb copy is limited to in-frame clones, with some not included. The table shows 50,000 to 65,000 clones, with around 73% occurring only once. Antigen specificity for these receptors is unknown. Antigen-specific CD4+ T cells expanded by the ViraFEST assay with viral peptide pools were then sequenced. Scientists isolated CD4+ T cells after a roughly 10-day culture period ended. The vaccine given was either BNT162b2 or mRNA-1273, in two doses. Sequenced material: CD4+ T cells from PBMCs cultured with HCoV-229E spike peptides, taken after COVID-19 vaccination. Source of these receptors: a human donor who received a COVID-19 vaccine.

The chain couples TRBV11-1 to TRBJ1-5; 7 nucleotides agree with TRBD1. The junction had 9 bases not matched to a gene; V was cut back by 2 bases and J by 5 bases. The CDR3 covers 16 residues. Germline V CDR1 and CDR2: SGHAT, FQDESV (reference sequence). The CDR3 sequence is CASSLRGEGAYQPQHF. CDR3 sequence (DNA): TGTGCCAGCAGCTTACGGGGTGAGGGGGCATATCAGCCCCAGCATTTT.

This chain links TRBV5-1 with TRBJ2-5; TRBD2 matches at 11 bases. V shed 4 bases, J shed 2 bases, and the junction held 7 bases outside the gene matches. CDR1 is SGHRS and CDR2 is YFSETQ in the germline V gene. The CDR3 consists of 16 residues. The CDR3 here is CASSPRLAGSQETQYF. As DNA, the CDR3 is TGCGCCAGCAGCCCACGACTAGCGGGATCACAAGAGACCCAGTACTTC.

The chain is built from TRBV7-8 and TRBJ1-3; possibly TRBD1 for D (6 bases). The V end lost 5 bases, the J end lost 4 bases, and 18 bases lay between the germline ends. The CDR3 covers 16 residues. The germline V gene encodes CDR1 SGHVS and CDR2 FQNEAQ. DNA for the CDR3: TGTGCCAGCAGCCCAAGGGGGGGCGCGTCCGGAAACACCATATATTTT. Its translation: CASSPRGGASGNTIYF.

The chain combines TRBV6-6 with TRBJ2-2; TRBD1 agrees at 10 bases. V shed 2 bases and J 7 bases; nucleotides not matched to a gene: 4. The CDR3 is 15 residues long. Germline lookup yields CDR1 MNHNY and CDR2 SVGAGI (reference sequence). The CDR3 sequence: CASSYDRGRGGELFF. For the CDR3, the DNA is TGTGCCAGCAGTTACGACAGGGGGCGAGGCGGGGAGCTGTTTTTT.

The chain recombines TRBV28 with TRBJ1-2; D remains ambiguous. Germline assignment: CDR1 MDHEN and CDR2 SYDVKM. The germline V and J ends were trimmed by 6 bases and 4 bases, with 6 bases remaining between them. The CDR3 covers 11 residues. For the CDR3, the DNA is TGTGCCAGCAGATCAAGCTATGGCTACACCTTC. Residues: CASRSSYGYTF.

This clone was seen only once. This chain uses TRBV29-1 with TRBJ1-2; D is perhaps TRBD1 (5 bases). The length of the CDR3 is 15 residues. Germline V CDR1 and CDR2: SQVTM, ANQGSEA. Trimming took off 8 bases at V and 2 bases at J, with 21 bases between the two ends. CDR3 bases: TGCAGCACTCCCGGAGAGGGGTACGGGAACTATGGCTACACCTTC. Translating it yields CSTPGEGYGNYGYTF.